Below are 9 T cell receptor beta chains sequenced from a single sample in a study of sequential checkpoint blockade in melanoma. The treatment denotes: randomized to nivolumab then ipilimumab (arm A) or the reverse (arm B). Sequenced by immunoSEQ multiplex PCR; TCRdb stores in-frame clones only, minus some. The table has approximately 14,000 clones, over 50% seen once. The starting material was CD8+ T cells sorted from blood (inferred from file names), obtained from a patient given nivolumab and ipilimumab in sequence. All receptors come from a human donor with melanoma.

The V and J genes are TRBV27 and TRBJ1-2; TRBD1 agrees at 7 bases. Per the germline V gene, CDR1 is MNHEY and CDR2 is SMNVEV (reference sequence). V shed 2 bases, J shed 5 bases, and the junction held 2 bases outside the gene matches. This CDR3 is built from 13 residues. The CDR3 coding sequence is TGTGCCAGCAGTTTAGGGACAGCGTATGGCTACACCTTC. Amino acids: CASSLGTAYGYTF.

This clone was detected only a few times. The chain is built from TRBV25-1 and TRBJ2-1; TRBD2 is a possible D gene (6 bases). The germline V gene encodes CDR1 MGHDK and CDR2 SYGVNS. The CDR3 consists of 15 residues. V lost 2 bases and J 3 bases, leaving 11 bases between the germline ends. CDR3 nucleotides: TGTGCCAGCAGTGAAGGGGGGACTTACTACAATGAGCAGTTCTTC. The encoded protein is CASSEGGTYYNEQFF.

This clone appeared a few times. V gene TRBV28 combines with J gene TRBJ2-7; D possibly corresponds to TRBD2 (5 bases). The V end was cut by 6 bases, the J end by 1 base, with 10 bases between. CDR3 length: 13 amino acids. Germline CDR1 reads MDHEN; CDR2 reads SYDVKM. This CDR3 reads CASRGLTSYEQYF. The CDR3 region has the DNA TGTGCCAGCAGAGGACTGACTTCCTACGAGCAGTACTTC.

This chain joins TRBV5-3 and TRBJ1-2; TRBD1 might be the D (5 bases). TRBV5-3 falls under the ORF class, with uncertain function. Trimming shortened V by 0 bases and J by 4 bases, and 13 bases separated the two germline ends. The CDR3 covers 15 residues. The CDR3 sequence is CARSLGGATTYGYTF. CDR3 nucleotides: TGTGCCAGAAGCTTGGGGGGCGCCACCACCTATGGCTACACCTTC.

The chain has TRBV5-1 and TRBJ2-7; the match to TRBD1 covers 9 bases. Germline CDR1 SGHRS, CDR2 YFSETQ. Unmatched junction bases numbered 3, after V lost 4 bases and J lost 1 base. The CDR3 spans 14 residues. CDR3 DNA sequence: TGCGCCAGCAGCACCGGACAGGGGTCCTACGAGCAGTACTTC. Protein sequence: CASSTGQGSYEQYF.

V gene TRBV6-6 combines with J gene TRBJ1-2; 7 positions agree with TRBD1. CDR3 length equals 12 residues. CDR1 MNHNY and CDR2 SVGAGI come from the germline V gene (reference sequence). V shed 5 bases and J 8 bases; nucleotides not matched to a gene: 5. The CDR3 sequence: CASSNPGQGYTF. CDR3 nucleotides: TGTGCCAGCAGTAATCCGGGACAGGGCTACACCTTC.

The chain couples TRBV9 to TRBJ2-7; 11 bases map to TRBD1. J lost 2 bases, V lost 3 bases, and 7 bases had no gene match. CDR1 and CDR2 from the germline V gene are SGDLS and YYNGEE. This CDR3 spans 16 amino acids. The CDR3, as DNA: TGTGCCAGCAGCGCCTCTTCGGGACAGGGGGCCTACGAGCAGTACTTC. Its translation: CASSASSGQGAYEQYF.

This chain uses TRBV5-1 with TRBJ2-5, with a weak D call TRBD1 (6 bases). This CDR3 region has 17 residues. V lost 0 bases and J lost 0, with 15 bases in between. Per the germline V gene, CDR1 is SGHRS and CDR2 is YFSETQ. CDR3 sequence reads: CASSLAQGFLDQETQYF. The CDR3 DNA reads TGCGCCAGCAGCTTGGCGCAGGGGTTTTTAGACCAAGAGACCCAGTACTTC.

This clone was seen a handful of times. The chain couples TRBV27 to TRBJ2-7; 12 positions match TRBD2. The germline CDR1 and CDR2 sequences are MNHEY and SMNVEV (reference sequence). This CDR3 comprises 15 residues. With 5 bases clipped from V and 5 bases from J, the junction kept 7 bases outside the gene matches. Written as DNA, the CDR3 is TGTGCCAGCAGTATCACTAGCGGGAGGATCCACGAGCAGTACTTC. Amino acids: CASSITSGRIHEQYF.